This TCR beta chain was captured in a study of Graves' ophthalmopathy and Graves' hyperthyroidism. Findings and caveats of the study: Most expanded clonotypes in thyroid above 0.001 frequency also showed up in blood. Forecasting of ophthalmopathy progression by the model achieved 70.59% sensitivity and approximately 72% specificity.

Excluded: other autoimmune disease, uncontrolled infection, pregnancy or lactation. Deletions cut 5 bases from V and 0 bases from J, with 14 bases between. The CDR3 runs to 16 residues. Germline V gives CDR1 SGHTA, CDR2 FQGNSA. The authors amplified TCR beta CDR3 regions from RNA transcripts. Second-round multiplex PCR followed a first-round RT-PCR using HTBI primers. TCRdb redid the calling of the multiplex PCR reads with MiXCR, one entry per CDR3 protein. The sample consists of around 1,200,000 distinct CDR3 sequences, 35% to 40% of them appearing once. This clonotype was seen just once. Its specificity is unknown.

The receptor comes from an adult man with Graves' hyperthyroidism. The sample comprised peripheral blood or thyroid tissue (not recorded which). This rearrangement joins TRBV7-2 to TRBJ1-5, with D perhaps matching TRBD1 (6 bases). CDR3 region: CASSLSSGDSNQPQHF. CDR3 DNA: TGTGCCAGCAGCCTCTCCTCAGGGGATAGCAATCAGCCCCAGCATTTT.